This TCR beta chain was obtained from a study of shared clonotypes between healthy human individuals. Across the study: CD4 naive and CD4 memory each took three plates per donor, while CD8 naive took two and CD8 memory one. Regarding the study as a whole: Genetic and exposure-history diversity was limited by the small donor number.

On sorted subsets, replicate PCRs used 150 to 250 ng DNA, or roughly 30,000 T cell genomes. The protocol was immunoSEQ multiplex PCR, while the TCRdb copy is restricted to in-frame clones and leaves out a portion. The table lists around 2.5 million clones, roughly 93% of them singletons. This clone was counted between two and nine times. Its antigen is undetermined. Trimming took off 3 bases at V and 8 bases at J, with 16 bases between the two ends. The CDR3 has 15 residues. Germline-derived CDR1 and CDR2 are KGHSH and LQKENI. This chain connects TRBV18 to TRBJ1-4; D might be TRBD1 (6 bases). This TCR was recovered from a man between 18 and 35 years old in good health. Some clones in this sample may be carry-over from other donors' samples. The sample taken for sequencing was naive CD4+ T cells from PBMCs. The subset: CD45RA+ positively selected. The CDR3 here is CASSPAGGPEEKLFF. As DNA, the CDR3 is TGTGCCAGCTCACCTGCGGGGGGGCCGGAGGAAAAACTGTTTTTT.